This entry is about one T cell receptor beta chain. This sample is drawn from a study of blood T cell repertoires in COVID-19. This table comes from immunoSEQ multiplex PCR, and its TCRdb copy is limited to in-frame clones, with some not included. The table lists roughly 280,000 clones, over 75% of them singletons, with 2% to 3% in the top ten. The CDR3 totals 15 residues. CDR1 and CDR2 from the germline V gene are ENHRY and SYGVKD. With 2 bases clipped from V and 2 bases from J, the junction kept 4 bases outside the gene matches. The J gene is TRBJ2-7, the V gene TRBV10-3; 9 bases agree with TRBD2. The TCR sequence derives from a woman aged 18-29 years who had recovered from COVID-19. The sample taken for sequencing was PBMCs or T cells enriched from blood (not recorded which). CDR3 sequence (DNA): TGTGCCATCAGTGAGGGGCGCGGGGGGGCCTACGAGCAGTACTTC. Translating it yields CAISEGRGGAYEQYF.